A selection of T cell receptor beta chains follows, all from one sample in a study of shared T cell receptors in the human thymus. Generated by immunoSEQ multiplex PCR, the TCRdb table keeps only in-frame clones and is missing some. The table lists hundreds of thousands of clones, 75% to 85% of them singletons. These sequences were also reported in another study, on human thymus T cells.

Sequencing was performed on thymocytes. The receptor source for this set is a boy under two years old with a congenital heart defect. CDR3s include the opening cysteine and the closing phenylalanine or tryptophan. A D gene is named only where the DNA matches it firmly. A row's size may be missing; if present it is once, few, many or a size class.

>TRBD1|once|TRBJ1-5|TRBV16
TGTGCCAGCAGCCAATCGGGTTCTAGGGGGCCGGGACAGCCCCAGCATTTT
CASSQSGSRGPGQPQHF
>NA|NA|TRBJ1-4|TRBV6-5
TGTGCCAGCAGCTCAGGGGCCCCGGTTGGAAAACTGTTTTTT
CASSSGAPVGKLFF
>NA|NA|TRBJ2-3|TRBV30
TGTGCCTGGAGGGCGATGATGCAGGATTACACAGATACGCAGTATTTT
CAWRAMMQDYTDTQYF
>NA|NA|TRBJ2-7|TRBV11-2
TGTGCCAGCAGCCCCCCCGTTCAGGGGGGCGCCTCCTACGAGCAGTACTTC
CASSPPVQGGASYEQYF
>NA|NA|TRBJ2-5|TRBV6-6
TGTGCCAGCAGTCAGACCGGGCGGGCTGAGACCCAGTACTTC
CASSQTGRAETQYF
>TRBD2|few|TRBJ2-7|TRBV7-8
TGTGCCAGCAGCTCAATCGCTAGCGGGAGTACCGCTGGCCCATCCCCCTACGAGCAGTACTTC
CASSSIASGSTAGPSPYEQYF
>TRBD2|NA|TRBJ2-1|TRBV5-6
TGTGCCAGCAGCTTGGCGGGAGGGCCTTATGAGCAGTTCTTC
CASSLAGGPYEQFF
>TRBD1|NA|TRBJ1-2|TRBV7-9
TGTGCCAGCAGCTTAGCAGAGGGACAGACCGTAAGCTATGGCTACACCTTC
CASSLAEGQTVSYGYTF
>TRBD1|once|TRBJ1-1|TRBV5-4
TGTGCCAGCAGCTTTGGGGACAGGACGAACACTGAAGCTTTCTTT
CASSFGDRTNTEAFF
>NA|NA|TRBJ1-2|TRBV9
TGTGCCAGCAGCTCACGGGGTTCCGATGGCTACACCTTC
CASSSRGSDGYTF
>TRBD1|NA|TRBJ2-1|TRBV14
TGTGCCAGCAGCTTGCAACAGGGGGATAGCTACAATGAGCAGTTCTTC
CASSLQQGDSYNEQFF
>NA|NA|TRBJ2-1|TRBV25-1
TGTGCCAGCAGTGAAGGGAGTAATGAGCAGTTCTTC
CASSEGSNEQFF
>TRBD2|NA|TRBJ2-3|TRBV30
TGTGCCTGGAGTGTACGAACTAGCGGGAGGGCCTTGTGGCCAGATACGCAGTATTTT
CAWSVRTSGRALWPDTQYF
>NA|NA|TRBJ2-2|TRBV19
TGTGCCAGTAGACGATTAGGGGCCGGGGAGCTGTTTTTT
CASRRLGAGELFF
>TRBD1|NA|TRBJ2-7|TRBV6-5
TGTGCCAGCAAGGACAGGTTGTACGAGCAGTACTTC
CASKDRLYEQYF
>TRBD1|once|TRBJ1-5|TRBV28
TGTGCCAGCAGTTCCCGGGACAGGGCATATTATGGCAATCAGCCCCAGCATTTT
CASSSRDRAYYGNQPQHF
>NA|NA|TRBJ1-2|TRBV7-9
TGTGCCAGCAGCTTAGGTCGGGGTGAGAACCTCGCCTATGGCTACACCTTC
CASSLGRGENLAYGYTF
>NA|NA|TRBJ2-7|TRBV4-2
TGTGCCAGCAGCCAAGAAATTCAAGAGGCGCCAACGGCCTACGAGCAGTACTTC
CASSQEIQEAPTAYEQYF
>TRBD2|NA|TRBJ2-1|TRBV28
TGTGCCAGCAGTTTCCCTAGCGGGAGGTGGGTCAATGAGCAGTTCTTC
CASSFPSGRWVNEQFF
>NA|NA|TRBJ2-1|TRBV4-2
TGTGCCAGCAGCCAAGAGAATGGGAGGTCGGGCAATGAGCAGTTCTTC
CASSQENGRSGNEQFF
>TRBD1|NA|TRBJ2-7|TRBV7-2
TGTGCCAGCAGCCCCCAGGAGCTAACAGGGGGAATGGGGGTGTACGAGCAGTACTTC
CASSPQELTGGMGVYEQYF
>TRBD1|few|TRBJ2-7|TRBV10-3
TGTGCCATCAGTGAGGGGACAGGATACGAGCAGTACTTC
CAISEGTGYEQYF
>TRBD2|NA|TRBJ2-7|TRBV7-2
TGTGCCAGCAGCCTCCCTGGGACTAGCGGCATGAGCTCCTACGAGCAGTACTTC
CASSLPGTSGMSSYEQYF
>NA|few|TRBJ2-6|TRBV7-2
TGTGCCAGCAGCACGAGGGCCAGAAACCCGTCTGGGGCCAACGTCCTGACTTTC
CASSTRARNPSGANVLTF
>NA|NA|TRBJ1-1|TRBV6-5
TGTGCCAGCAGTTCTAGCTCGAAGGGAGCAGCTTTCTTT
CASSSSSKGAAFF
>NA|NA|TRBJ1-1|TRBV27
TGTGCCAGCAGTCCCCCGAGTCAGAGGAAAGCTTTCTTT
CASSPPSQRKAFF
>NA|NA|TRBJ2-7|TRBV28
TGTGCCAGCTCACCCGGGGTCTCCTACGAGCAGTACTTC
CASSPGVSYEQYF
>NA|NA|TRBJ2-7|TRBV5-1
TGCGCCAGCAGCTTGGTAGCAGGGCCCCCCTACGAGCAGTACTTC
CASSLVAGPPYEQYF
>NA|NA|TRBJ1-3|TRBV28
TGTGCCAGCAGTTGGGGGGAGGACTACTCTGGAAACACCATATATTTT
CASSWGEDYSGNTIYF
>NA|NA|TRBJ2-2|TRBV21-1
TGTGCCAGCAGCAAATCCCAGGGGAGCACCGGGGAGCTGTTTTTT
CASSKSQGSTGELFF
>NA|NA|TRBJ2-5|TRBV4-1
TGCGCCAGCAGCTCTCAAGAGACCCAGTACTTC
CASSSQETQYF
>TRBD2|NA|TRBJ2-7|TRBV28
TGTGCCAGCACTAAGCGGGAGCCCTACGAGCAGTACTTC
CASTKREPYEQYF
>TRBD1|NA|TRBJ1-2|TRBV6-6
TGTGCCAGCAGTTACTTGGACAGGGCTGGGGACTATGGCTACACCTTC
CASSYLDRAGDYGYTF
>NA|NA|TRBJ1-1|TRBV19
TGTGCCAGTACCCAACGCAGGGGAGGGTTGAACACTGAAGCTTTCTTT
CASTQRRGGLNTEAFF
>NA|NA|TRBJ1-5|TRBV28
TGTGCCAGCAGTTTATCACTCGGGACACCGCTCGGTCAGCCCCAGCATTTT
CASSLSLGTPLGQPQHF
>TRBD2|NA|TRBJ2-7|TRBV6-5
TGTGCCAGCAGCTCTAGAGCGGGAGGGACCTACGAGCAGTACTTC
CASSSRAGGTYEQYF
>NA|NA|TRBJ1-1|TRBV30
TGTGCCTGGAGGGCCATGAACACTGAAGCTTTCTTT
CAWRAMNTEAFF
>TRBD2|NA|TRBJ2-1|TRBV7-3
TGTGCCAGCAGCTTATTAGGCGGGAGGCACCCGGGCAATGAGCAGTTCTTC
CASSLLGGRHPGNEQFF
>TRBD2|NA|TRBJ2-3|TRBV30
TGTGCCTGGTCCGCCCAACTAGCGGGAGACCGGGCGGTGAATACGCAGTATTTT
CAWSAQLAGDRAVNTQYF
>TRBD2|few|TRBJ2-2|TRBV27
TGTGCCAGCAGTACAGGTCCTAGCGGAGTGAACACCGGGGAGCTGTTTTTT
CASSTGPSGVNTGELFF
>TRBD2|few|TRBJ2-7|TRBV11-2
TGTGCCAGCAGCTTTCCCGGGACTAGCGGGAGGACAATCTACGAGCAGTACTTC
CASSFPGTSGRTIYEQYF
>TRBD1|NA|TRBJ1-1|TRBV19
TGTGCCAGTAGTATTAAGGGTTCGTTGGGACAGGGGAATACTGAAGCTTTCTTT
CASSIKGSLGQGNTEAFF